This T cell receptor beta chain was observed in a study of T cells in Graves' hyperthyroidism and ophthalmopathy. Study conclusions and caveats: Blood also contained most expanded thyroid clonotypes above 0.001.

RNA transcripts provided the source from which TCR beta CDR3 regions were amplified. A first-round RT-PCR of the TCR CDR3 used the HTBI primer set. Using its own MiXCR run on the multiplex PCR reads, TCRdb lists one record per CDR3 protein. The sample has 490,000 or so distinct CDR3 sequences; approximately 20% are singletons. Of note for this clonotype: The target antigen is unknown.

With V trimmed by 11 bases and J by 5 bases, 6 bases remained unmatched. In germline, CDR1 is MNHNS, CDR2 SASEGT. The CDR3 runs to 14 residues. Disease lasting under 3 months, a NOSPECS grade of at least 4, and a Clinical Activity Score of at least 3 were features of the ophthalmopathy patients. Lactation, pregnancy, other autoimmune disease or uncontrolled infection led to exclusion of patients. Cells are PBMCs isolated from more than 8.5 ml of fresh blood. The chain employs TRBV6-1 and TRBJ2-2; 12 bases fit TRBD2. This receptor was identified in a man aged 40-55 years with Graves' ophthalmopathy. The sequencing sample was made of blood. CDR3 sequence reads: CAGGLAGWTGELFF. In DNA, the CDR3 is TGTGCCGGAGGACTAGCGGGATGGACCGGGGAGCTGTTTTTT.